This T cell receptor (beta chain) was recovered during a study of cytomegalovirus exposure and HLA in healthy donors (dated by TCRdb to 2016 to 2017). Study-wide context: An earlier analysis of under 600 of the donors reported more than 250 Gb of sequence data and approximately 110 million unique TCR beta sequences from roughly 180 million T cells. Around 320 gigabases of sequencing data and tens of millions of unique TCR sequences were included in an early release covering about 600 HLA-typed donors. Of the 300 to 450 genotyped donors, approximately 83% fell in the genetic ancestry cluster associated with self-reported Caucasian donors. The study aimed to test whether cataloging public T cell receptors could reveal signatures of past pathogen exposure. Using immunosequencing, the study profiled T cell repertoires from 500 to 800 subjects and related those repertoires to cytomegalovirus serostatus. In addition to the first cohort of approximately 670 subjects, a separate validation cohort of 120 different subjects was used. The study combined high-throughput TCR immunosequencing, statistical association of individual TCRs with disease status, and machine learning to predict cytomegalovirus infection status. To study patterns of TCR occurrence, a later analysis re-analyzed previously published TCR beta repertoires from around 670 donors and added high-resolution HLA genotyping. In the later analysis, no new phenotypic data were used to find candidate immune exposures; instead, reliance was placed on TCR beta sequences and their occurrence across donors. To decide whether each TCR beta V gene segment behaved as functional or pseudogenic, an earlier analysis of approximately 600 of the donors relied on high-throughput TCR beta sequencing. Donor age, sex, ethnicity and CMV serostatus were compiled alongside the repertoire data. In a later genetic analysis, genome-wide SNP genotypes for about three fifths of the roughly 670 donors were used, and that subset was treated as a discovery cohort. Every discovery cohort repertoire had been produced on one sequencing platform. HLA typing covered class I and class II loci at four-digit resolution. The number of donors typed differed by locus, with about 620-630 for A, B, C, DRB1 and DQB1, approximately 500 for DQA1, over 600 for DPA1, and some 440 for DPB1. Several DR-DQ haplotypes were handled as single units for association and clustering, since linkage in the cohort was strong. Across about 370 genotyped donors of the cohort, an average of roughly 250,000 unique TCR beta nucleotide sequences per donor were sequenced, and 15% to 20% of those sequences were non-productive. The paper as a whole reports these results and caveats: Specific HLA alleles were associated with over 15,000 TCR beta sequences at a false discovery rate of 0.05 in a later analysis. In both the original and validation cohorts, the classifier was reported to diagnose cytomegalovirus status with high specificity and sensitivity. Strong co-occurrence of HLA alleles, especially DR and DQ, made assigning TCR associations to individual alleles difficult. In a later genetic analysis, fewer N-insertions in productive TCRs were reported among donors in an Asian-associated ancestry cluster than the approximately 710-donor mean. Presence/absence analyses assumed roughly uniform sequencing depth across donors, an assumption that may not hold. The authors suggested that the approach could potentially be extended to other disease states and immunological phenotypes. In an earlier analysis of some 500 of the donors, most TCR beta V segments were observed in productive rearrangements about 87% or about 30% of the time, broadly matching IMGT annotations. Correlated functional status among segregating V segments might be attributable to linkage disequilibrium, but an unknown experimental factor could not be ruled out. In this cohort, only TCR beta chains were sequenced, and detectable features were limited by the absence of alpha or paired-chain data. The study listed 164 TCR beta chains as associated with cytomegalovirus. According to a later analysis, TCR association rates differed among HLA loci, with DRB1 alleles showing the most associated TCRs and HLA-C alleles showing the fewest. In a later analysis, HLA-associated TCR beta chains showed more clonal expansion and lower generation probabilities than non-associated chains that were equally common. CMV serostatus was the only immune exposure information available for the cohort. A further reported finding was that TCR beta sequences accurately predicted the HLA-A and HLA-B alleles for most subjects in the first cohort. The earlier analysis of some 540 of the donors excluded about 16 rarely observed V segments, including chromosome 9 orphons, because counts were too low. Because HLA typing was unavailable for some donors at each locus, only the typed subset was used in association tests. Most TCR sequences were observed very rarely across donors, whereas some public TCRs were present in many individuals. Some IMGT-functional V segments, including TRBV6-2 and TRBV6-3, could not be distinguished by the 87-base-pair reads and were therefore excluded. In a later genetic analysis, a missense DCLRE1C variant was associated with V-gene and J-gene trimming of TCR beta chains, and the association was replicated in an independent cohort. According to a later analysis, most CMV-associated TCR beta chains appeared to be HLA-restricted, and the HLA associations seemed to be driven largely by CMV exposure. In vitro tests confirmed that a few of the cytomegalovirus-associated TCR beta chains recognize cytomegalovirus antigens. The sequencing pipeline was judged likely to have produced a cluster of highly shared sequence variants as a technical artifact. In a later analysis, several top co-occurrence clusters were reported to appear linked to parvovirus B19, influenza, CMV and Epstein-Barr virus.

The sample holds a few counts of this clone. There is no known antigen for this receptor. One base away there is no much larger clone; base qualities are not given. The cohort was made up of approximately 670 healthy bone marrow donors. At the time of sampling, all cohort members were nominally healthy, though unrecorded immune exposures were likely present. The donor tested CMV seronegative and was one of the 352 seronegative cohort members. Each donor provided a peripheral blood sample, and peripheral blood mononuclear cells were used for TCR beta sequencing. Genomic DNA extraction from the blood cell samples was performed with the Qiagen DNeasy Blood Extraction Kit. Based on the germline V gene, the CDR1 and CDR2 sequences are MGHRA and YSYEKL. The cysteine opens and the phenylalanine closes a CDR3 of 15 amino acids. The DNA shown is the 45-base CDR3, in frame from base 1. The method behind the library was the immunoSEQ multiplex PCR assay. A mixture of 60 forward primers for TCR Vbeta segments and 13 reverse primers for TCR Jbeta segments was used in the multiplex PCR. A multiplex PCR assay on genomic DNA amplified the CDR3 region of rearranged TCR beta genes. On the Illumina HiSeq System, the amplified TCR beta libraries were sequenced as 87-base-pair reads. The source study handled its data this way. A later analysis counted 75 million to 100 million unique TCR beta chains across the approximately 700 repertoires, and roughly 10 million of these chains were shared by at least two donors. To remove PCR and sequencing errors, raw reads were error-corrected and collapsed into unique sequences using a nearest-neighbor algorithm that merged closely related sequences. V, D and J gene segments were assigned by aligning CDR3 sequences to IMGT reference sequences. For a sequence to be retained, a match of at least six nucleotides to both a V gene segment and a J gene segment was required. Rearrangements were called productive when the CDR3 lacked stop codons and stayed in frame with V and J; all others were non-productive. CDR3 was defined by IMGT convention, running from the second conserved V-encoded cysteine to the conserved J-encoded phenylalanine. Sequences without an unambiguous match to a single V gene segment were excluded from the earlier analysis of 450 to 650 of the donors. In an earlier analysis of 500 to 750 of the donors, V segments were called functional above 56.7% productive rearrangements and were called segregating when the between-donor standard deviation exceeded 5%. A statistical classification framework was developed to diagnose cytomegalovirus status using the catalog of TCR beta chain sequences. In a later analysis, V and J genes were assigned by comparing TCR nucleotide sequences against IMGT/GENE-DB human TR gene sequences. Using the TCRdist pipeline, a later analysis assigned CDR3 sequences along with most-parsimonious VDJ recombination scenarios. In a later analysis, each TCR beta chain was defined by its CDR3 amino acid sequence together with its V-gene family, and reads without a unique V-gene family were excluded. To address suspected cross-contamination and a sequencing artifact, a later analysis removed around 590 highly shared, low-generation-probability nucleotide sequences. A later analysis calculated a clonal expansion index for each public chain from normalized within-repertoire ranks of inferred template counts. In a later analysis, generation probabilities were computed using a VDJ recombination model fitted to out-of-frame rearrangements, and the results were checked against IGoR. Hypergeometric tests were used in a later analysis to score TCR-TCR, TCR-HLA and TCR-CMV co-occurrence, with a repertoire-size bias correction applied to the TCR pairs. In a later analysis, false discovery rates were estimated by permuting HLA or CMV assignments 20 times. In a later analysis, co-occurring TCRs were grouped with DBSCAN, and TCRdist sequence similarity was added when clustering was performed within HLA-allele-positive subsets. Repertoires with fewer than 30,000 or more than 120,000 public chains were left out of co-occurrence clustering, as were five repertoires with anomalous nucleotide sharing. TCRdb mirrors the immuneACCESS table, restricted to in-frame sequences. Some clones are absent from its copies; in checked studies, under half trace to an unresolved V gene, and the reason for the others is unknown. That table supplies the V and J calls and clone size; D and trimming were determined from the DNA. This sample gives 200,000 to 250,000 clones in total; almost 80% of them show up just once. Of the sample, around 4% falls within the top ten clones.

The sample comprised PBMCs. Here the chain combines TRBV4-1 and TRBJ2-5; tentative D gene TRBD1, with 6 bases matching. The DNA end is more similar to TRBJ2-7, so the J call may be wrong. The source is a male donor in good health and CMV-seronegative. CDR3 sequence: CASSRGGGSSYEQYF. The DNA is as follows: TGCGCCAGCAGCCGTGGTGGGGGCAGCTCCTACGAGCAGTACTTC.